This T cell receptor beta chain stems from a study of Graves' ophthalmopathy and Graves' hyperthyroidism. Study background: Prior to any treatment, peripheral blood was collected at the time of initial diagnosis. General study points: The blood repertoire also included most expanded thyroid clonotypes above 0.001 frequency. The model achieved roughly 69% sensitivity and around 72% specificity for ophthalmopathy progression.

Amplification of the TCR beta CDR3 regions used RNA transcripts (as template). First-round RT-PCR used HTBI primers; second-round multiplex PCR followed. TCRdb called the multiplex PCR reads again in MiXCR, with one record for every CDR3 protein. In the table there are 650,000 to 900,000 distinct CDR3 sequences, roughly 40% of which are singletons. The germline V and J ends were trimmed by 1 base and 3 bases, with 13 bases remaining between them. Germline CDR1 reads SGDLS; CDR2 reads YYNGEE. The CDR3 is 16 amino acids. Clinical symptoms, serum thyroxine, TRAb, thyroid ultrasound and orbital computed tomography were relied on for diagnosis. This clonotype has a handful of counts. As yet, its antigen is unknown.

This clonotype was sampled from an adult man with Graves' ophthalmopathy. The material sequenced was peripheral blood. The chain recombines TRBV9 with TRBJ2-2; D ambiguous. Here the CDR3 DNA reads TGTGCCAGCAGCGTATTACAGAGACCTGACACCGGGGAGCTGTTTTTT. Translated: CASSVLQRPDTGELFF.